This T cell receptor (beta chain) was recorded in a study of T-cell memory formation after mild COVID-19. Study findings and constraints: Researchers found some responding clones in pre-infection memory, a sign that cross-reactive memory joined. Among contracting clones, CD4+ were mainly CM/EM and CD8+ enriched in EMRA.

Turning to this clonotype: Its antigen remains unknown.

V shed 4 bases, J shed 1 base, and the junction held 6 bases outside the gene matches. The germline V gene encodes CDR1 SGHRS and CDR2 YFSETQ. The CDR3 totals 15 residues. 5'RACE with constant-segment primers built TCRalpha and TCRbeta cDNA libraries with UMIs. TCRdb recomputed calls from the 5' RACE reads with MiXCR, one row per CDR3 protein. This table has 110,000 or so distinct CDR3 sequences, over 20% appearing once. The gene calls are TRBV5-1 and TRBJ2-5; TRBD1 aligns across 8 bases. Specimen: PBMCs or a T cell subset sorted from them (not recorded which). The clonotype comes from a man between 18 and 35 years old who had mild COVID-19 (a few samples of this study predate the infection). Cell type and time point are not known. In DNA, the CDR3 is TGCGCCAGCAGCCTACTAGACAGGGGCCAAGAGACCCAGTACTTC. This translates into CASSLLDRGQETQYF.